This TCR beta chain was sequenced in a study of cytomegalovirus exposure and HLA in healthy donors. Overall study: Among 150 million to 200 million T cells, an earlier analysis found about 100 million unique TCR beta sequences.

Germline V CDR1 and CDR2: KGHSH, LQKENI. The J segment lost 7 bases and the V segment lost 5 bases, leaving 12 bases of the junction unmatched. This CDR3 spans 15 amino acids. The primer mix had 60 Vbeta and 13 Jbeta primers. Sequencing used immunoSEQ multiplex PCR; TCRdb keeps in-frame clones, though not all of them. The data contain fewer than 200,000 clones, about 88% of them singletons. The receptor's source is a man aged 25-45 years in good health and CMV-seropositive. Sequencing input: PBMCs. The chain is built from TRBV18 and TRBJ1-2, with 8 bases matching TRBD1. The CDR3 here is CASSLGQGRIGGYTF. The CDR3 nucleotides read TGTGCCAGCTCATTAGGACAGGGAAGAATAGGTGGCTACACCTTC.